This TCR beta chain came from a study of shared clonotypes between healthy human individuals. Across the study: Each donor's CD8 memory used one plate, CD8 naive two, each CD4 subset three. Study-wide results and limits: About 5% was the fraction of naive CD4 clonotypes found shared across several donors.

In the original processing: Filtering differed, since immunoSEQ gave only junction sequences and no quality scores. The method was immunoSEQ multiplex PCR; TCRdb's version includes in-frame clones alone and lacks a portion of them. V, J and clone size derive from that table, while D and trimming were established from the DNA sequence. The table lists 2 million to 2.5 million clones, 85% to 95% of them singletons. This clone has only a few counts. Its specificity is unknown. There were only Caucasian adults among the donors, and all lived in Nashville, Tennessee. This CDR3 is built from 14 residues. V was shortened by 0 bases and J by 7 bases, with 13 bases between the two germline ends. Germline V gives CDR1 SGDLS, CDR2 YYNGEE.

The material sequenced was naive CD4+ T cells from PBMCs. Subset denoted: CD45RA+ positively selected. The TCR was taken from a man younger than 35 in good health. Some clones in this sample may be carry-over from other donors' samples. The chain employs TRBV9 and TRBJ1-1; no clear D gene. CDR3 sequence: CASSVGAGQHEAFF. The CDR3 DNA reads TGTGCCAGCAGCGTAGGGGCCGGTCAGCATGAAGCTTTCTTT.